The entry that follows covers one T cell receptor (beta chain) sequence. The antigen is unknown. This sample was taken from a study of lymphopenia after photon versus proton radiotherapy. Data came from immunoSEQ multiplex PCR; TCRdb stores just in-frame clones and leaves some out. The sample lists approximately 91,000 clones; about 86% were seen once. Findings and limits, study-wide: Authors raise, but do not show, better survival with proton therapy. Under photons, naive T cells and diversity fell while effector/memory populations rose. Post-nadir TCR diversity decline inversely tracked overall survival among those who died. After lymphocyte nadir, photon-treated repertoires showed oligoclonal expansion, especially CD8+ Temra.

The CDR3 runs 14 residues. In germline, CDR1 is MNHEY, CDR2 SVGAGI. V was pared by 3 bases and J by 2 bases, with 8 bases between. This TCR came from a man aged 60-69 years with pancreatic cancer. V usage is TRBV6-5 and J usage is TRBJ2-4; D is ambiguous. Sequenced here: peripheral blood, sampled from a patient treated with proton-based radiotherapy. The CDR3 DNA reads TGTGCCAGCAGTTATACAGTGTCCAAAAACATTCAGTACTTC. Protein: CASSYTVSKNIQYF.